The rows below give T cell receptor beta chains drawn from one sample of a study of cytomegalovirus exposure and HLA in healthy donors. Produced via immunoSEQ multiplex PCR; TCRdb's table is partial and in-frame only. The sample yields roughly 140,000 clones, 55% to 80% seen once. Source material: PBMCs. The receptors were gathered from a human donor in good health. The CDR3 runs from the conserved cysteine through the conserved F or W. The order of the fields is J gene, clone size, V gene, D gene, CDR3 protein, CDR3 DNA. The D gene is left open where the match is weak. Only part of the rows carry a size: once, few, many, or a class if the clone is expanded.

TRBJ1-1	.	TRBV5-1	.	CASSLVGGANTEAFF	TGCGCCAGCAGCTTGGTTGGGGGGGCGAACACTGAAGCTTTCTTT
TRBJ2-3	.	TRBV6-4	.	CASSDGGATDTQYF	TGTGCCAGCAGTGACGGGGGGGCCACAGATACGCAGTATTTT
TRBJ2-1	.	TRBV10-2	TRBD2	CATAPGLAGNEQFF	TGCGCCACCGCACCGGGACTAGCGGGGAATGAGCAGTTCTTC
TRBJ2-1	.	TRBV7-9	TRBD2	CSSSLATTLADAYNEQFF	TGTTCCAGCAGCCTCGCCACGACTCTAGCGGACGCTTACAATGAGCAGTTCTTC
TRBJ1-4	.	TRBV28	TRBD1	CASSLRPGTGGEEKLFF	TGTGCCAGCAGTTTACGTCCTGGGACAGGGGGAGAGGAAAAACTGTTTTTT
TRBJ1-1	.	TRBV10-1	.	CASSDRGTEAFF	TGCGCCAGCAGCGACAGAGGAACTGAAGCTTTCTTT
TRBJ1-5	.	TRBV5-1	.	CASSLGGGRTQPQHF	TGCGCCAGCAGCTTGGGTGGGGGCAGGACTCAGCCCCAGCATTTT
TRBJ2-1	once	TRBV5-5	TRBD2	CASSFLASSGRNNEQFF	TGTGCCAGCAGCTTTTTGGCCTCCAGCGGGAGAAACAATGAGCAGTTCTTC
TRBJ1-5	.	TRBV9	.	CASSVGPADNQPQHF	TGTGCCAGCAGCGTAGGGCCAGCGGACAATCAGCCCCAGCATTTT
TRBJ2-7	.	TRBV30	.	CAWSYTGSYEQYF	TGTGCCTGGAGTTATACAGGGTCCTACGAGCAGTACTTC
TRBJ2-3	.	TRBV7-9	TRBD2	CASSYSSGVTDTQYF	TGTGCCAGCAGCTATTCTAGCGGGGTCACAGATACGCAGTATTTT
TRBJ2-1	.	TRBV5-1	.	CASRSRGERVNEQFF	TGCGCCAGCAGGTCGCGGGGTGAGCGAGTGAATGAGCAGTTCTTC
TRBJ2-1	.	TRBV5-4	TRBD1	CASSLVGDRGAEQFF	TGTGCCAGCAGCTTGGTTGGGGACAGGGGAGCTGAGCAGTTCTTC
TRBJ2-5	.	TRBV9	TRBD2	CASSVRGTSGVTQYF	TGTGCCAGCAGCGTAAGGGGGACTAGCGGGGTAACCCAGTACTTC
TRBJ2-5	.	TRBV6-1	.	CASSEVSPFETQYF	TGTGCCAGCAGTGAAGTGAGTCCCTTTGAGACCCAGTACTTC
TRBJ2-1	.	TRBV12-5	TRBD2	CASGLGLAGVRRWEFF	TGTGCTAGTGGTTTGGGACTAGCGGGAGTAAGGCGATGGGAGTTCTTC
TRBJ1-2	few	TRBV5-1	TRBD1	CASSLGGQGAGYTF	TGCGCCAGCAGCTTGGGTGGACAGGGGGCTGGCTACACCTTC
TRBJ2-1	.	TRBV29-1	.	CSAPLGRYNEQFF	TGCAGCGCCCCCCTGGGCCGGTACAATGAGCAGTTCTTC
TRBJ1-2	.	TRBV9	TRBD1	CASSVEDRGFAGYTF	TGTGCCAGCAGCGTAGAAGACAGGGGGTTTGCAGGCTACACCTTC
TRBJ1-5	few	TRBV15	TRBD1	CATSRDAGGEPQHF	TGTGCCACCAGCAGAGATGCAGGGGGCGAGCCCCAGCATTTT
TRBJ1-1	few	TRBV5-5	.	CASSLAGVPEAFF	TGTGCCAGCAGCTTGGCCGGAGTCCCTGAAGCTTTCTTT
TRBJ1-4	.	TRBV2	.	CASSPPVLGGEKLFF	TGTGCCAGCAGTCCTCCGGTCCTGGGGGGTGAAAAACTGTTTTTT